These 23 T cell receptor beta chains came from one sample sequenced in a study of blood T cell repertoires in COVID-19. Profiled with immunoSEQ multiplex PCR; TCRdb holds only in-frame clones, not every one. The sample yields approximately 220,000 clones, 83% seen once. Sequenced: PBMCs or T cells enriched from blood (not recorded which). Receptors originate from a woman between 40 and 55 years old who had been exposed to COVID-19.

The chain recombines TRBV5-1 with TRBJ2-7; 7 nucleotides align to TRBD2. Germline CDR1 SGHRS, CDR2 YFSETQ. J gave up 7 bases and V 1 base, and 11 bases lay outside the gene matches. The CDR3 sequence is 15 residues long. The CDR3 DNA reads TGCGCCAGCAGCTTGCACGGGACTACCATTTGGGAGCAGTACTTC. Amino acid sequence: CASSLHGTTIWEQYF.

The chain has TRBV7-3 and TRBJ1-1; 8 bases align to TRBD1. With 5 bases clipped from V and 11 bases from J, the junction kept 13 bases outside the gene matches. The CDR3 is made up of 14 amino acids. Germline V lookup: CDR1 SGHTA, CDR2 FQGTGA. The CDR3 sequence: CASSPTPDRGEAFF. The CDR3, as DNA: TGTGCCAGCAGCCCAACCCCCGACAGGGGTGAGGCTTTCTTT.

This CDR3 reads CASSLDAGAMEWYSNQPQHF. DNA of the CDR3: TGTGCCAGCAGCTTAGATGCGGGGGCAATGGAGTGGTATAGCAATCAGCCCCAGCATTTT. The chain links TRBV7-8 to TRBJ1-5; possible D gene TRBD1, 6 bases. Germline V gives CDR1 SGHVS, CDR2 FQNEAQ. The CDR3 totals 20 residues. Trimming cost V 1 base and J 0 bases, with 22 bases left between them.

The chain couples TRBV11-1 to TRBJ1-6, with 8 bases aligning to TRBD1. The CDR3 loop spans 15 amino acids. The V segment lost 5 bases and the J segment 9 bases; nucleotides outside the gene matches: 9. The germline V gene encodes CDR1 SGHAT and CDR2 FQDESV (reference sequence). In nucleotides, the CDR3 is TGTGCCAGCAGCCACCGACAGGGGACAAGTTCACCCCTCCACTTT. Translating gives CASSHRQGTSSPLHF.

The rearrangement joins TRBV5-5 to TRBJ1-3, with 7 bases that match TRBD1. Germline-derived CDR1 and CDR2 are SGHKS and YYEKEE (reference sequence). The CDR3 covers 15 residues. Unmatched junction bases numbered 7, after V lost 0 bases and J lost 7 bases. This CDR3 reads CASSLDAGGGNTIYF. CDR3 DNA: TGTGCCAGCAGCTTGGACGCAGGGGGTGGGAACACCATATATTTT.

This clone has more than one count but fewer than ten. The chain links TRBV7-2 to TRBJ2-1; the D is unclear. The V end lost 2 bases, the J end lost 0 bases, and 11 bases lay between the germline ends. Germline assignment: CDR1 SGHTA and CDR2 FQGNSA. This CDR3 has 16 residues. In nucleotides, the CDR3 is TGTGCCAGCAGCTTACTGGTCGGTAGCTCCTACAATGAGCAGTTCTTC. It codes for CASSLLVGSSYNEQFF.

The table lists this clone with a few counts. V usage is TRBV28 and J usage is TRBJ1-2; maybe TRBD1 (6 bases). Germline-derived CDR1 and CDR2 are MDHEN and SYDVKM. Trimming cost V 8 bases and J 6 bases, with 16 bases left between them. The length of the CDR3 is 13 residues. CDR3 nucleotides: TGTGCCAGCGAACAGGGCGGATATCATGGCTACACCTTC. It specifies CASEQGGYHGYTF.

The CDR3 protein is CASSLGGGNSNQPQHF. For the CDR3, the DNA is TGTGCCAGTAGCCTAGGGGGGGGAAATAGCAATCAGCCCCAGCATTTT. The J gene is TRBJ1-5, the V gene TRBV19, with a possible D match to TRBD1 (6 bases). Germline V gene data show CDR1 as LNHDA and CDR2 as SQIVND (reference sequence). The germline V and J ends were trimmed by 6 bases and 0 bases, with 15 bases remaining between them. The CDR3 is 16 residues long.

V is TRBV2 and J is TRBJ2-2; 10 bases map to TRBD2. This CDR3 is 16 amino acids long. CDR1 is SNHLY and CDR2 is FYNNEI in the germline V gene. Trimming removed 2 bases from V and 6 bases from J; junction bases left unmatched: 6. CDR3: CASSELAGASSGELFF. In DNA form, the CDR3 reads TGTGCCAGCAGTGAACTAGCGGGGGCCTCGTCCGGGGAGCTGTTTTTT.

This clone showed up just a few times. The same CDR3 arises from other DNA sequences in this sample as well. The CDR3 here is CASSFTGGTGELFF. The DNA of the CDR3 is TGTGCCAGCAGCTTTACAGGGGGTACCGGGGAGCTGTTTTTT. This chain connects TRBV7-3 to TRBJ2-2; 8 bases map to TRBD1. The germline V gene encodes CDR1 SGHTA and CDR2 FQGTGA. V trimming: 3 bases; J trimming: 5 bases; junction bases outside the gene matches: 2. The CDR3 contains 14 residues.

This chain connects TRBV29-1 to TRBJ1-1; the D is unclear. Germline lookup yields CDR1 SQVTM and CDR2 ANQGSEA. Trimming removed 8 bases from V and 11 bases from J, with 18 bases in between. The CDR3 has 11 amino acids. In DNA form, the CDR3 reads TGCAGCTCCTCCGGCGGGGAGCTCGCTTTCTTT. Encoded protein: CSSSGGELAFF.

This clone has only one observation. For the CDR3, the DNA is TGCGCCAGCAGGACAGGGCCGGACAATGAGCAGTTCTTC. Protein: CASRTGPDNEQFF. The chain couples TRBV5-1 to TRBJ2-1; 7 bases line up with TRBD1. The V and J ends lost 5 bases and 5 bases, in that order; junction bases with no gene match: 4. The CDR3 is 13 amino acids. Germline-derived CDR1 and CDR2 are SGHRS and YFSETQ.

The J gene is TRBJ2-2, the V gene TRBV24-1; D possibly corresponds to TRBD1 (6 bases). V was pared by 4 bases and J by 3 bases, with 14 bases between. From germline, CDR1 is KGHDR and CDR2 SFDVKD. The CDR3 covers 16 residues. The CDR3 here is CATSDTTGTHTGELFF. DNA for the CDR3: TGTGCCACCAGTGACACGACAGGAACCCACACCGGGGAGCTGTTTTTT.

The chain links TRBV5-1 to TRBJ1-2; 10 bases align to TRBD1. The germline V gene has CDR1 SGHRS and CDR2 YFSETQ. This CDR3 has 16 amino acids. V lost 4 bases, J lost 0 bases, and 6 bases stayed unmatched. CDR3 in amino acids: CASSLGQGSANYGYTF. The CDR3 region has the DNA TGCGCCAGCAGCCTGGGACAGGGGTCTGCTAACTATGGCTACACCTTC.

V is TRBV7-9 and J is TRBJ2-5; no firm D call. V was clipped by 7 bases and J by 1 base, with 10 bases between them. CDR1 is SEHNR and CDR2 is FQNEAQ in the germline V gene (reference sequence). The CDR3 totals 13 residues. This CDR3 reads CASNPQVQETQYF. CDR3 coding DNA: TGTGCCAGCAACCCTCAGGTCCAAGAGACCCAGTACTTC.

The chain's CDR3 is CASSVVSENEQFF. The CDR3 DNA reads as TGTGCCAGCAGCGTAGTTAGTGAGAATGAGCAGTTCTTC. The V and J genes are TRBV9 and TRBJ2-1; D remains ambiguous. Deletions cut 0 bases from V and 7 bases from J, with 8 bases between. The CDR3 sequence is 13 residues long. Germline-derived CDR1 and CDR2 are SGDLS and YYNGEE.

J is TRBJ2-2 and V is TRBV11-1; D is perhaps TRBD1 (6 bases). Germline assignment: CDR1 SGHAT and CDR2 FQDESV (reference sequence). The CDR3 extends over 16 amino acids. Trimming stripped 1 base from V and 5 bases from J, with 14 bases between. CDR3 in amino acids: CASSLVLQGSTGELFF. CDR3 DNA: TGTGCCAGCAGCTTAGTCCTACAGGGAAGTACCGGGGAGCTGTTTTTT.

This chain joins TRBV28 and TRBJ1-3, with D uncertain. Germline CDR1 is MDHEN and CDR2 is SYDVKM. V was trimmed by 5 bases and J by 4 bases, leaving 15 bases between them. The CDR3 runs 15 residues. CDR3 region: CASSPPGRFGNTIYF. The CDR3 DNA reads as TGTGCCAGCAGTCCCCCTGGGAGGTTCGGAAACACCATATATTTT.

The V and J genes are TRBV30 and TRBJ1-6, with 10 nucleotides matching TRBD1. The CDR3 has 14 residues. The germline V gene encodes CDR1 GTSNPN and CDR2 SVGIG (reference sequence). Trimming cost V 3 bases and J 9 bases; bases outside gene matches: 5. The CDR3 here is CAWRGTGDASPLHF. CDR3 sequence (DNA): TGTGCCTGGAGGGGGACAGGGGACGCTTCACCCCTCCACTTT.

The genes are TRBV6-1 and TRBJ1-5, with D hard to call. The CDR3 loop spans 14 amino acids. Per germline, CDR1 MNHNS and CDR2 SASEGT. Trimming shortened V by 0 bases and J by 5 bases, and 8 bases separated the two germline ends. The chain's CDR3 is CASSEAPGDQPQHF. CDR3 sequence (DNA): TGTGCCAGCAGTGAAGCGCCGGGAGATCAGCCCCAGCATTTT.

The chain is built from TRBV27 and TRBJ1-2; TRBD1 matches 7 bases. CDR1 and CDR2 (germline): MNHEY, SMNVEV (reference sequence). The V segment lost 5 bases and the J segment 2 bases; nucleotides outside the gene matches: 5. The CDR3 is 14 amino acids. CDR3 sequence reads: CASSVTGQNYGYTF. CDR3 nucleotide sequence: TGTGCCAGCAGTGTCACGGGACAGAACTATGGCTACACCTTC.

The rearrangement links TRBV29-1 to TRBJ2-7, with 12 bases matching TRBD2. Germline V CDR1 and CDR2: SQVTM, ANQGSEA. The ends lost 8 bases at V and 2 bases at J; junction bases unmatched: 16. The CDR3 covers 17 residues. Here the CDR3 DNA reads TGCAGCTTCCGCCGGGCTAGCGGGGGGGCCGGTCCCTACGAGCAGTACTTC. Amino acid sequence: CSFRRASGGAGPYEQYF.

The chain joins TRBV7-9 to TRBJ2-2; 7 bases are a match to TRBD1. CDR3 length: 19 residues. Losses at the gene ends were 7 bases for V and 1 base for J; bases not matched to a gene: 18. CDR1 is SEHNR, CDR2 FQNEAQ, per germline (reference sequence). Here the CDR3 DNA reads TGTGCCAGCAACAACGTGGGGACAGATCTTTGGAGGAACACCGGGGAGCTGTTTTTT. Translated, it gives CASNNVGTDLWRNTGELFF. The full variable domain, its missing parts supplied by reference TRBV7-9 and TRBJ2-2, is DTGVSQNPRHKITKRGQNVTFRCDPISEHNRLYWYRQTLGQGPEFLTYFQNEAQLEKSRLLSDRFSAERPKGSFSTLEIQRTEQGDSAMYLCASNNVGTDLWRNTGELFFGEGSRLTVL.